This T cell receptor beta chain was recovered during a study of T cells in Graves' hyperthyroidism and ophthalmopathy. The trim removed 7 bases at V and 2 bases at J, leaving 5 bases unmatched. This CDR3 is built from 14 residues. Germline loops: CDR1 MNHEY, CDR2 SMNVEV (reference sequence). Researchers took RNA transcripts and amplified the TCR beta CDR3 regions from them. HTBI primers were employed in a first-round RT-PCR of the TCR CDR3. TCRdb ran MiXCR on the multiplex PCR reads and lists one entry per CDR3 protein. Seen here are nearly 600,000 distinct CDR3 sequences, about 14% observed once, and the top ten hold approximately 5.7%. Many counts were recorded for this clonotype.

The clonotype was recovered from a woman in her twenties or thirties with Graves' hyperthyroidism that later progressed to Graves' ophthalmopathy. The chain carries TRBV27 and TRBJ2-7, with TRBD2 identical over 10 bases. Sample: blood. The CDR3 DNA is TGTGCCAGCAAGGGCCTAGCGGGAGCCTACGAGCAGTACTTC. The encoded protein is CASKGLAGAYEQYF.